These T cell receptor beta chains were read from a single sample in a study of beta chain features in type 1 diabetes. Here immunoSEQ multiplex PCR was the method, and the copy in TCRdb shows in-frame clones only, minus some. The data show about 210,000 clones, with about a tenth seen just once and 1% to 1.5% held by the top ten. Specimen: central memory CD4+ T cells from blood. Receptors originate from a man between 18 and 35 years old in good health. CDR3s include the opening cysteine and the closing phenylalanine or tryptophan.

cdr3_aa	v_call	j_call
CASSPGTATNEKLFF	TRBV6-5	TRBJ1-4
CASSSRQGNGYTF	TRBV27	TRBJ1-2
CACSLGLTYEQYF	TRBV30	TRBJ2-7
CASSLDIGGMVDIQYF	TRBV11-2	TRBJ2-4
CASSYRVDTGELFF	TRBV11-2	TRBJ2-2
CASSPPVGSGRGGLATDTQYF	TRBV18	TRBJ2-3
CASSVVGIIMGEQYF	TRBV7-2	TRBJ2-7
CASSIDRSTDTQYF	TRBV19	TRBJ2-3
CASSQKQGKHEQYF	TRBV4-2	TRBJ2-7
CASSVGGTDTQYF	TRBV9	TRBJ2-3